Following are 16 T cell receptor beta chains from one sample sequenced in a study of T-cell reconstitution after alpha-beta-depleted transplantation in children (TCRdb year 2016). Library creation used PCR. The sequencer listed for this sample is Illumina HiSeq 2500. TCR library preparation used molecular barcoding, with unique molecular identifiers applied to normalize quantification of the TCRbeta repertoire. TCRdb itself trimmed the public reads at Q25 with fastp, ran MiXCR and retained productive beta chains. Each entry merges the rows of one CDR3 protein and shows their most common DNA and genes. Counted in this sample were almost 400,000 distinct CDR3 sequences; roughly 22% of them appeared once. Of the sample, 3.5% to 4% is held by the ten largest clones. This specimen was PBMCs from the stem cell graft donor, taken from the stem cell graft. These receptors came from a human donor who donated a stem cell graft to a child with acute myeloid leukemia.

The chain combines TRBV6-2 or TRBV6-3 with TRBJ2-3; possibly TRBD2 for D (6 bases). Trimming removed 5 bases at V and 2 bases at J, with 17 bases between. Germline values: CDR1 MNHEY, CDR2 SVGEGT. The CDR3 runs to 16 residues. The CDR3 DNA reads TGTGCCAGCAGTACACCCGGGGGAGGAGCCACAGATACGCAGTATTTT. Its translation is CASSTPGGGATDTQYF.

V gene TRBV12-3 or TRBV12-4 combines with J gene TRBJ2-7, with TRBD2 matching 8 bases. The trim removed 7 bases at V and 2 bases at J, leaving 7 bases unmatched. This CDR3 has 14 amino acids. The DNA for the CDR3 is TGTGCCAGCAAAGCGGGACTAGTCACCTACGAGCAGTACTTC. Translated: CASKAGLVTYEQYF.

The chain has TRBV9 and TRBJ2-7, with D perhaps assigned TRBD1 or TRBD2 (5 bases each). The CDR3 contains 14 residues. Germline loops: CDR1 SGDLS, CDR2 YYNGEE. V was trimmed by 3 bases and J by 1 base, leaving 11 bases between them. DNA of the CDR3: TGTGCCAGCAGCGGTCCGGGACCGTCCTACGAGCAGTACTTC. The encoded protein is CASSGPGPSYEQYF.

This clonotype has just one count. This chain joins TRBV24-1 and TRBJ2-1; 10 bases fit TRBD2. The CDR3 has 15 amino acids. Germline V gene sequence: CDR1 KGHDR, CDR2 SFDVKD. V lost 5 bases and J lost 8; bases outside the gene matches: 8. The chain's CDR3 is CATSVPLAGVYEQFF. CDR3 sequence (DNA): TGTGCCACCAGTGTTCCCCTAGCGGGAGTTTATGAGCAGTTCTTC.

The table lists this clonotype with a few counts. The genes are TRBV29-1 and TRBJ1-2, with D tentatively TRBD1 (5 bases). In germline, CDR1 is SQVTM, CDR2 ANQGSEA. The CDR3 totals 11 residues. With 7 bases removed from V and 5 bases from J, the gap between germline ends came to 11 bases. The CDR3 here is CSAAGQYGYTF. DNA of the CDR3: TGCAGCGCCGCAGGGCAATATGGCTACACCTTC.

This clonotype was recorded many times. The rearrangement joins TRBV6-1 to TRBJ2-4; TRBD1 aligns across 8 bases. Trimming took 4 bases from V and 3 from J; bases not matched to a gene: 5. The germline V gene has CDR1 MNHNS and CDR2 SASEGT. There are 15 residues in the CDR3. The CDR3 bases are TGTGCCAGCAGTGGGGGACAGGACAGCAAAAACATTCAGTACTTC. It yields the protein CASSGGQDSKNIQYF.

This clonotype was counted many times. The J gene is TRBJ2-5, the V gene TRBV7-6; D not resolved. Germline-derived CDR1 and CDR2 are SGHVS and FNYEAQ. With 5 bases removed from V and 5 bases from J, the gap between germline ends came to 15 bases. The CDR3 has 14 amino acids. CDR3 DNA: TGTGCCAGCAGCCAAGATGGCGTTTTGGAGACCCAGTACTTC. Translated, it gives CASSQDGVLETQYF.

The V gene is TRBV28, the J gene TRBJ2-6, with D possibly called TRBD1 or TRBD2 (5 bases each). The CDR3 runs 15 residues. From germline, CDR1 is MDHEN and CDR2 SYDVKM. V lost 4 bases, J lost 2 bases, and 9 bases lay in between. As DNA, the CDR3 is TGTGCCAGCAGTTACGAGGGGCCTGGGGCCAACGTCCTGACTTTC. The encoded protein is CASSYEGPGANVLTF.

The genes are TRBV18 and TRBJ2-5; 9 positions match TRBD1. V was pared by 0 bases and J by 1 base, with 6 bases of the junction left unmatched. This CDR3 comprises 17 residues. CDR1 is KGHSH, CDR2 LQKENI, per germline. CDR3 residues: CASSPPPGQGFQETQYF. In nucleotides, the CDR3 is TGTGCCAGCTCACCACCGCCGGGACAGGGATTCCAAGAGACCCAGTACTTC. The whole variable domain, remainder taken from reference TRBV18 and TRBJ2-5, is NAGVMQNPRHLVRRRGQEARLRCSPMKGHSHVYWYRQLPEEGLKFMVYLQKENIIDESGMPKERFSAEFPKEGPSILRIQQVVRGDSAAYFCASSPPPGQGFQETQYFGPGTRLLVL.

CDR3 DNA: TGTGCCAGCAGCCAAACATTGAACACCGGGGAGCTGTTTTTT. Its protein is CASSQTLNTGELFF. The rearrangement links TRBV7-3 to TRBJ2-2; D uncertain. Germline values: CDR1 SGHTA, CDR2 FQGTGA. The CDR3 is 14 residues long. V was cut by 5 bases and J by 1 base, with 8 bases left in between.

Concerning this clonotype itself: One end of the junction is discordant with germline, which a read error may explain. The rearrangement joins TRBV20-1 to TRBJ2-7; no reliable D call. The germline V gene has CDR1 DFQATT and CDR2 SNEGSKA (reference sequence). The CDR3 runs to 13 residues. CDR3 in DNA: TGCAGTGCTAAGGTGACCGAACCCTACGAGGAGTACTTC. Its translation: CSAKVTEPYEEYF.

This clonotype appeared a few times. This chain uses TRBV2 with TRBJ2-1; perhaps TRBD1 as D (6 bases). Germline CDR1 reads SNHLY; CDR2 reads FYNNEI. V was clipped by 10 bases and J by 0 bases, with 10 bases between them. The CDR3 loop spans 13 amino acids. The CDR3 DNA follows: TGTGCCACAGGGGAGAGCTCCTACAATGAGCAGTTCTTC. Amino acids: CATGESSYNEQFF.

J is TRBJ2-1 and V is TRBV12-3 or TRBV12-4; perhaps TRBD1 as D (6 bases). The CDR3 totals 15 residues. The ends were cut back, 4 bases at V and 6 bases at J, with 16 bases in the middle. The CDR3 region is CASSSGQRTTNEQFF. The CDR3 DNA reads TGTGCCAGCAGTTCGGGACAACGAACCACCAATGAGCAGTTCTTC.

The chain recombines TRBV20-1 with TRBJ2-3; TRBD2 matches 10 bases. The CDR3 consists of 15 residues. Looked up from germline, CDR1 is DFQATT and CDR2 is SNEGSKA (reference sequence). CDR3 residues: CSTLRAGGRPDTQYF. The DNA for the CDR3 is TGCAGCACACTCCGAGCGGGAGGGCGGCCAGATACGCAGTATTTT.

This chain uses TRBV11-2 with TRBJ2-4; 9 bases are a match to TRBD2. The J segment lost 4 bases and the V segment lost 1 base, leaving 5 bases of the junction unmatched. Germline V gene sequence: CDR1 SGHAT, CDR2 FQNNGV. CDR3 length: 16 residues. The CDR3 loop reads CASSLGVAGAKNIQYF. The CDR3 DNA reads as TGTGCCAGCAGCTTAGGGGTAGCGGGGGCTAAAAACATTCAGTACTTC. The entire variable domain, with the rest obtained from reference TRBV11-2 and TRBJ2-4, is as follows: EAGVAQSPRYKIIEKRQSVAFWCNPISGHATLYWYQQILGQGPKLLIQFQNNGVVDDSQLPKDRFSAERLKGVDSTLKIQPAKLEDSAVYLCASSLGVAGAKNIQYFGAGTRLSVL.

The chain employs TRBV28 and TRBJ2-5, with TRBD2 matching 8 bases. This CDR3 contains 16 residues. Germline CDR1 reads MDHEN; CDR2 reads SYDVKM. Trimming at V came to 5 bases and at J to 1 base, leaving 9 bases not matched to a gene. As DNA, the CDR3 is TGTGCCAGCAGTCCCCCGGGAGGGTGGGTCCAAGAGACCCAGTACTTC. It translates to CASSPPGGWVQETQYF. The full variable domain, completed using reference TRBV28 and TRBJ2-5, is DVKVTQSSRYLVKRTGEKVFLECVQDMDHENMFWYRQDPGLGLRLIYFSYDVKMKEKGDIPEGYSVSREKKERFSLILESASTNQTSMYLCASSPPGGWVQETQYFGPGTRLLVL.